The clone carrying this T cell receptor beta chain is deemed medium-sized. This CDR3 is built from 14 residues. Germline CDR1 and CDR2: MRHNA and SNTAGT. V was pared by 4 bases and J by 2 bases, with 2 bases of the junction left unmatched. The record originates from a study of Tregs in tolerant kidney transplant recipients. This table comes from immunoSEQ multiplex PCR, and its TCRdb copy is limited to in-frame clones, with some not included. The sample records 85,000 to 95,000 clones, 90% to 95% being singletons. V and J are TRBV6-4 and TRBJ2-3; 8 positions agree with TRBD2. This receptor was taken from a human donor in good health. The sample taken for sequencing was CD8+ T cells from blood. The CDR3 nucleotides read TGTGCCAGCAGTGCCGGGGGGGCCACAGATACGCAGTATTTT. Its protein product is CASSAGGATDTQYF.